This TCR beta chain is from a study of blood T cell repertoires in COVID-19. Study at large: Acute and convalescent COVID-19 specimens originated in the United States, Italy and Spain. PBMCs, B-cell-depleted T cells, or T cells were the source of the cDNA or gDNA that made up the material.

Unmatched junction bases numbered 5, after V lost 3 bases and J lost 0 bases. Germline CDR1 reads ENHRY; CDR2 reads SYGVKD. This CDR3 is 17 amino acids long. The sample holds one count of this clone. In the authors' workflow: The authors estimated nucleated cell counts from reference gene primer amplification. Measured with immunoSEQ multiplex PCR; TCRdb has only the in-frame clones, and not every one. That table supplies the V and J calls and clone size; D and trimming were determined from the DNA. The sample includes more than 110,000 clones, about 87% of them seen just once. This receptor was taken from a human donor in a cohort sampled during active COVID-19. The rearrangement links TRBV10-3 to TRBJ2-3; 11 bases are shared with TRBD2. The source material was peripheral blood. CDR3 DNA: TGTGCCATCAGTGATGTAGCGGGGGGGGCTAGCACAGATACGCAGTATTTT. Translated, it gives CAISDVAGGASTDTQYF.